This is a list of T cell receptor beta chains from one sample in a study of blood T cell repertoires in COVID-19. Some clones are missing from TCRdb's copy, which holds only in-frame ones; the method was immunoSEQ multiplex PCR. This table has some 390,000 clones, about 87% appearing once. What was sequenced was peripheral blood. All receptors derive from an older woman with COVID-19, enrolled during active disease. CDR3s include the opening cysteine and the closing phenylalanine or tryptophan. D genes are given only for firm matches. A clone size is listed for some rows: how often the clone was seen (once, few, many), or a class if it is expanded.

D	size	V	J	DNA	CDR3
.	.	TRBV12-3/TRBV12-4	TRBJ1-2	TGTGCCAGCAGTCTCGGGACTGTCTATGGCTACACCTTC	CASSLGTVYGYTF
.	.	TRBV28	TRBJ2-5	TGTGCCAGCAAAGATGAGGAGACCCAGTACTTC	CASKDEETQYF
.	.	TRBV29-1	TRBJ2-3	TGCAGCGTTGGGGCAGGGGTGAGGGCAGATACGCAGTATTTT	CSVGAGVRADTQYF
TRBD2	.	TRBV4-1	TRBJ2-5	TGCGCCAGCAGCCCCCTCCCGGGACTAGCGGGAGAGACCCAGTACTTC	CASSPLPGLAGETQYF
.	.	TRBV28	TRBJ1-2	TGTGCCAGCAGTTCCCCCGGGACAAAGTATGGCTACACCTTC	CASSSPGTKYGYTF
TRBD1	.	TRBV6-5	TRBJ2-2	TGTGCCAGCAGCTACCTCGGGACAGGGGGAACCGGGGAGCTGTTTTTT	CASSYLGTGGTGELFF
.	.	TRBV6-5	TRBJ1-5	TGTGCCAGCAGGGGACAAACTCGGAATCAGCCCCAGCATTTT	CASRGQTRNQPQHF
TRBD1	.	TRBV5-4	TRBJ1-4	TGTGCCAGCACCGCCGGACAGGGAAGAACTAATGAAAAACTGTTTTTT	CASTAGQGRTNEKLFF
TRBD2	.	TRBV7-8	TRBJ2-3	TGTGCCAGCAGCTACCAGCGGGGGGGACAAGATACGCAGTATTTT	CASSYQRGGQDTQYF
.	.	TRBV15	TRBJ1-2	TGTGCCACCAGCCCGCACCAGGGGACGAACTATGGCTACACCTTC	CATSPHQGTNYGYTF
TRBD2	.	TRBV9	TRBJ2-1	TGTGCCAGCAGCCCCACTAGCGGGGGGGAAGGTGAGCAGTTCTTC	CASSPTSGGEGEQFF
.	.	TRBV13	TRBJ1-6	TGTGCCAGCAGAGTTGAAGGGGAAGGTTCACCCCTCCACTTT	CASRVEGEGSPLHF
TRBD1	.	TRBV28	TRBJ2-7	TGTGCCAGCAGTTTACCGAGGGACAGGAGCTACGAGCAGTACTTC	CASSLPRDRSYEQYF
.	.	TRBV5-1	TRBJ1-1	TGCGCCAGCACCGCGATGGTCTCCGGGAACACTGAAGCTTTCTTT	CASTAMVSGNTEAFF
.	.	TRBV7-6	TRBJ2-3	TGTGCCAGCGCAACTTCCGGGACTGACACAGATACGCAGTATTTT	CASATSGTDTDTQYF
.	.	TRBV7-3	TRBJ2-2	TGTGCCAGCAGCCAGGGGCCCGGGGAGCTGTTTTTT	CASSQGPGELFF
.	.	TRBV19	TRBJ1-3	TGTGCCAGTAGTACGGTGCGGCAGAACTCTGGAAACACCATATATTTT	CASSTVRQNSGNTIYF
TRBD1	.	TRBV5-4	TRBJ2-2	TGTGCCAGCAGCCCTGGGGGACAGACCGGGGAGCTGTTTTTT	CASSPGGQTGELFF
TRBD1	.	TRBV5-6	TRBJ1-2	TGTGCCAGCAGCAGGGACAGGGGGTATGGCTACACCTTC	CASSRDRGYGYTF
.	.	TRBV7-9	TRBJ2-1	TGTGCCAGCAGCATCCTAACAGGGTTTGGCTACAATGAGCAGTTCTTC	CASSILTGFGYNEQFF
TRBD1	.	TRBV2	TRBJ1-5	TGTGCCAGCAATGTGGGCCCAGGGGGCGTACAGCCCCAGCATTTT	CASNVGPGGVQPQHF
TRBD1	once	TRBV6-5	TRBJ1-6	TGTGCCAGCAGTTACTCGCTACAGGGGTCTGCACCCCTCCACTTT	CASSYSLQGSAPLHF
.	.	TRBV5-5	TRBJ1-2	TGTGCCAGCAGCTTGTCGGGACAAAGCTATGGCTACACCTTC	CASSLSGQSYGYTF
.	.	TRBV5-8	TRBJ1-5	TGTGCCAGCATCTCTCGAGGGCGCAATCAGCCCCAGCATTTT	CASISRGRNQPQHF
TRBD1	.	TRBV19	TRBJ2-1	TGTGCCAGTAGTACAGACAGGGTTAATGAGCAGTTCTTC	CASSTDRVNEQFF
.	.	TRBV7-8	TRBJ1-6	TGTGCCAGCAGCTTAGTGGAGTCCTATAATTCACCCCTCCACTTT	CASSLVESYNSPLHF
TRBD2	.	TRBV19	TRBJ2-1	TGTGCCAGTGCCCGGGGAGGGCGGGGGGCCTACAATGAGCAGTTCTTC	CASARGGRGAYNEQFF
TRBD1	.	TRBV5-4	TRBJ1-5	TGTGCCAGCAGCTTGCAGGGGGGCAATCAGCCCCAGCATTTT	CASSLQGGNQPQHF
.	.	TRBV6-6	TRBJ1-2	TGTGCCAGCAGTTACTCTATACCCTTAGTCTATGGCTACACCTTC	CASSYSIPLVYGYTF
.	few	TRBV20-1	TRBJ1-2	TGCAGTGCTAGAGCTTTTAATGGCTACACCTTC	CSARAFNGYTF
TRBD1	.	TRBV6-4	TRBJ1-5	TGTGCCAGCAGTAGTGACTCGTACAGGGGGAAAGATCAGCCCCAGCATTTT	CASSSDSYRGKDQPQHF
TRBD2	.	TRBV3-1/TRBV3-2	TRBJ2-5	TGTGCCAGCAGCCCCTTCTCCCTAGCGGGGGGGGTAGGGGAGACCCAGTACTTC	CASSPFSLAGGVGETQYF
.	.	TRBV6-5	TRBJ2-3	TGTGCCAGCAGTTACGGCGGGGGCCTCACAGATACGCAGTATTTT	CASSYGGGLTDTQYF
.	.	TRBV5-1	TRBJ1-1	TGCGCCAGCAGCATGGTGCCACAGGGTGGCACTGAAGCTTTCTTT	CASSMVPQGGTEAFF
TRBD1	.	TRBV7-6	TRBJ2-5	TGTGCCAGCAGCCACCGCCGGGACAGGGTAGAGACCCAGTACTTC	CASSHRRDRVETQYF
.	.	TRBV2	TRBJ1-2	TGTGCCAGCACAGGCCTCTATGGTGGCTACACCTTC	CASTGLYGGYTF
TRBD1	.	TRBV2	TRBJ1-1	TGTGCCAGCAGTACTAATCGACAGGGCACTGAAGCTTTCTTT	CASSTNRQGTEAFF
TRBD1	.	TRBV19	TRBJ1-6	TGTGCCAGTAGTTCAGACAGGGCTCGATCCTCGCCCCTCCACTTT	CASSSDRARSSPLHF
TRBD1	.	TRBV29-1	TRBJ2-6	TGCAGCGTTGTGGGACAGGGGACTGCTGGGGCCAACGTCCTGACTTTC	CSVVGQGTAGANVLTF
TRBD1	.	TRBV27	TRBJ2-7	TGTGCCAGCAGTTTTGGGACAGGGCGAACCTACGAGCAGTACTTC	CASSFGTGRTYEQYF
.	.	TRBV5-1	TRBJ2-6	TGCGCCAGCAGCCGGTGGGGAGATTCTGGGGCCAACGTCCTGACTTTC	CASSRWGDSGANVLTF
TRBD1	once	TRBV2	TRBJ1-2	TGTGCCAGCATCCTCACAGGGGTCAATAACTATGGCTACACCTTC	CASILTGVNNYGYTF